These 20 T cell receptor beta chains originate from one sample sequenced in a study of T cell changes during pregnancy in multiple sclerosis. Profiled with immunoSEQ multiplex PCR; TCRdb holds only in-frame clones, not every one. The data show about 41,000 clones, with roughly nine tenths seen just once and 0.55% to 0.7% held by the top ten. Material: CD4+ T cells from peripheral blood mononuclear cells, obtained in the first trimester of pregnancy. All receptors come from a female donor with multiple sclerosis, enrolled in a pregnancy study.

Comment on this clone: Relative to the germline gene, one junction end is altered; a read error may explain this. This rearrangement joins TRBV7-2 to TRBJ1-2, with 9 positions matching TRBD1. Germline V lookup: CDR1 SGHTA, CDR2 FQGNSA. This CDR3 contains 12 residues. The CDR3 sequence is CASSWGQGLPRF. For the CDR3, the DNA is TGTGCCAGCAGCTGGGGACAGGGTCTTCCTCGCTTC.

This rearrangement joins TRBV11-2 to TRBJ2-1, with 13 bases identical to TRBD2. Germline V gene sequence: CDR1 SGHAT, CDR2 FQNNGV. The CDR3 has 16 amino acids. J gave up 10 bases and V 8 bases, and 14 bases lay outside the gene matches. The CDR3 coding sequence is TGTGCCAGCTCCCCCTCCGGGACTAGCGGGATTGGAGAGCAGTTCTTC. Protein: CASSPSGTSGIGEQFF.

V usage is TRBV9 and J usage is TRBJ1-5; D perhaps matches TRBD1 (6 bases). Trimming took 4 bases from V and 5 from J, leaving 13 bases between them. Germline V lookup: CDR1 SGDLS, CDR2 YYNGEE. This CDR3 is 14 amino acids long. CDR3 sequence (DNA): TGTGCCAGCAGCAGGGACACTACACATCAGCCCCAGCATTTT. Its protein product is CASSRDTTHQPQHF.

The chain carries TRBV2 and TRBJ1-1, with TRBD1 identical over 7 bases. The V gene end was trimmed by 5 bases and the J gene end by 4 bases; junction bases not matched to a gene: 7. This CDR3 contains 14 residues. Germline CDR1 and CDR2: SNHLY and FYNNEI. The CDR3 protein is CASSRTGVGTEAFF. For the CDR3, the DNA is TGTGCCAGCAGTCGAACAGGGGTCGGCACTGAAGCTTTCTTT.

The chain couples TRBV9 to TRBJ2-7; TRBD1 aligns across 7 bases. This CDR3 has 15 residues. With 3 bases clipped from V and 3 bases from J, the junction kept 9 bases outside the gene matches. Germline CDR1 SGDLS, CDR2 YYNGEE. CDR3 protein: CASSESPGQLYEQYF. The CDR3 region has the DNA TGTGCCAGCAGCGAGAGTCCGGGACAGCTCTACGAGCAGTACTTC.

The table lists this clone with a count of one. J is TRBJ1-5 and V is TRBV7-2; D remains unclear. This CDR3 region has 13 residues. The V gene lost 5 bases and the J gene lost 5 bases, with 10 bases spanning the gap. CDR1 is SGHTA and CDR2 is FQGNSA in the germline V gene. The CDR3 sequence is CASSPTFYQPQHF. DNA for the CDR3: TGTGCCAGCAGCCCCACATTTTATCAGCCCCAGCATTTT.

V gene TRBV28 combines with J gene TRBJ1-2, with D possibly TRBD1 on 6 matching bases. This CDR3 has 15 amino acids. Trimming took 2 bases from V and 7 from J, leaving 17 bases between them. Germline V gene lookup returns CDR1 MDHEN and CDR2 SYDVKM. CDR3 sequence reads: CASSLPGGQRGGYTF. The CDR3 DNA sequence: TGTGCCAGCAGTTTACCGGGGGGGCAACGAGGTGGCTACACCTTC.

The count of this clone is one. The chain recombines TRBV19 with TRBJ2-1, with 11 nucleotides matching TRBD2. There are 15 residues in the CDR3. Germline V gives CDR1 LNHDA, CDR2 SQIVND (reference sequence). The trim removed 6 bases at V and 8 bases at J, leaving 9 bases unmatched. The CDR3 DNA reads as TGTGCCAGTAGACAAACTAGCGGGAGTGGGTATGAGCAGTTCTTC. It is translated as CASRQTSGSGYEQFF.

The chain recombines TRBV11-2 with TRBJ2-1, with 11 bases lining up with TRBD2. Germline CDR1 reads SGHAT; CDR2 reads FQNNGV. CDR3 length equals 19 residues. V lost 5 bases, J lost 2 bases, and 14 bases stayed unmatched. CDR3 nucleotides: TGTGCCAGCAGCACCACTAGCGGGAGCACCCTCTGGGCCTACAATGAGCAGTTCTTC. It is translated as CASSTTSGSTLWAYNEQFF. Using reference TRBV11-2 and TRBJ2-1 for the parts outside the CDR3, the full variable domain is EAGVAQSPRYKIIEKRQSVAFWCNPISGHATLYWYQQILGQGPKLLIQFQNNGVVDDSQLPKDRFSAERLKGVDSTLKIQPAKLEDSAVYLCASSTTSGSTLWAYNEQFFGPGTRLTVL.

This chain uses TRBV5-1 with TRBJ1-1; a possible D gene is TRBD1 (5 bases). The germline V gene has CDR1 SGHRS and CDR2 YFSETQ. V lost 1 base and J lost 4, with 5 bases in between. This CDR3 contains 12 residues. CDR3 nucleotides: TGCGCCAGCAGCTTGAGGGGCACTGAAGCTTTCTTT. This translates into CASSLRGTEAFF.

This clone was counted once. The chain is built from TRBV9 and TRBJ2-7; 9 bases are a match to TRBD1. This CDR3 region has 16 residues. Germline V CDR1 and CDR2: SGDLS, YYNGEE. With V trimmed by 4 bases and J by 6 bases, 14 bases remained unmatched. As DNA, the CDR3 is TGTGCCAGCAGCTTTCTCCCCGGGGGACAGGGCGTCGAGCAGTACTTC. This encodes CASSFLPGGQGVEQYF. The full variable domain, with the rest looked up from reference TRBV9 and TRBJ2-7, is DSGVTQTPKHLITATGQRVTLRCSPRSGDLSVYWYQQSLDQGLQFLIQYYNGEERAKGNILERFSAQQFPDLHSELNLSSLELGDSALYFCASSFLPGGQGVEQYFGPGTRLTVT.

The J gene is TRBJ2-7, the V gene TRBV18, with TRBD1 matching over 8 bases. The CDR3 runs 15 residues. V trimming: 5 bases; J trimming: 0 bases; junction bases outside the gene matches: 6. CDR1 and CDR2 (germline): KGHSH, LQKENI. The DNA for the CDR3 is TGTGCCAGCTCAATTGGACAGGGTGGCTCCTACGAGCAGTACTTC. As protein: CASSIGQGGSYEQYF.

The rearrangement links TRBV7-2 to TRBJ1-2, with 7 bases matching TRBD1. CDR1 is SGHTA and CDR2 is FQGNSA in the germline V gene. CDR3 size: 15 residues. The J segment lost 0 bases and the V segment lost 5 bases, leaving 6 bases of the junction unmatched. CDR3 residues: CASSRTQGANYGYTF. The CDR3 DNA reads as TGTGCCAGCAGCCGTACTCAGGGGGCTAACTATGGCTACACCTTC.

This clone was found once. V is TRBV19 and J is TRBJ2-1; 13 bases line up with TRBD2. The CDR3 runs to 17 residues. Trimming removed 3 bases from V and 7 bases from J; junction bases left unmatched: 9. CDR1 and CDR2 from the germline V gene are LNHDA and SQIVND (reference sequence). CDR3 sequence: CASSIKRTSGRGNEQFF. As DNA, the CDR3 is TGTGCCAGTAGTATCAAACGGACTAGCGGGAGAGGGAATGAGCAGTTCTTC. The full variable domain, completed using reference TRBV19 and TRBJ2-1, is DGGITQSPKYLFRKEGQNVTLSCEQNLNHDAMYWYRQDPGQGLRLIYYSQIVNDFQKGDIAEGYSVSREKKESFPLTVTSAQKNPTAFYLCASSIKRTSGRGNEQFFGPGTRLTVL.

A few counts support this clone. V gene TRBV7-9 combines with J gene TRBJ1-1; possible D gene TRBD1, 5 bases. Trimming removed 4 bases from V and 7 bases from J, with 13 bases in between. CDR1 is SEHNR and CDR2 is FQNEAQ in the germline V gene (reference sequence). The CDR3 sequence is 13 residues long. CDR3 sequence (DNA): TGTGCCAGCAGCTCAAGGACAAGCAATGAAGCTTTCTTT. Protein sequence: CASSSRTSNEAFF.

The chain combines TRBV6-6 with TRBJ1-2; 9 bases align to TRBD1. The V segment lost 5 bases and the J segment 4 bases; nucleotides outside the gene matches: 8. Germline V gene lookup returns CDR1 MNHNY and CDR2 SVGAGI (reference sequence). CDR3 size: 15 residues. CDR3 amino acids: CASSPRTGAPYGYTF. In DNA, the CDR3 is TGTGCCAGCAGTCCTCGGACAGGGGCCCCCTATGGCTACACCTTC.

This clone has only one observation. The rearrangement joins TRBV5-4 to TRBJ2-2; 8 bases agree with TRBD1. The CDR3 is 17 residues long. V lost 4 bases and J lost 4; bases outside the gene matches: 12. In germline, CDR1 is SGHNT, CDR2 YYREEE (reference sequence). This CDR3 reads CASSPKGQGAITGELFF. CDR3 DNA: TGTGCCAGCAGCCCTAAGGGCCAGGGGGCGATCACCGGGGAGCTGTTTTTT. The whole variable domain, filled in from reference TRBV5-4 and TRBJ2-2, reads ETGVTQSPTHLIKTRGQQVTLRCSSQSGHNTVSWYQQALGQGPQFIFQYYREEENGRGNFPPRFSGLQFPNYSSELNVNALELDDSALYLCASSPKGQGAITGELFFGEGSRLTVL.

The rearrangement links TRBV6-7 to TRBJ1-2; perhaps TRBD1 as D (6 bases). TRBV6-7 is sorted into the ORF group, with uncertain function. The CDR3 has 13 amino acids. The germline V and J ends were trimmed by 11 bases and 4 bases, with 17 bases remaining between them. CDR3 DNA: TGTGCCGGGGGGGGACAAGTCTTCTATGGCTACACCTTC. Amino acids: CAGGGQVFYGYTF.

V is TRBV11-2 and J is TRBJ2-7; possibly TRBD1 for D (6 bases). From germline, CDR1 is SGHAT and CDR2 FQNNGV. The ends were cut back, 1 base at V and 3 bases at J, with 13 bases in the middle. The CDR3 totals 15 residues. For the CDR3, the DNA is TGTGCCAGCAGCTTAGTAGCAGGGGTGAACTACGAGCAGTACTTC. Amino acid sequence: CASSLVAGVNYEQYF.

This chain links TRBV9 with TRBJ1-2; D may be TRBD1 (6 bases). This CDR3 contains 14 residues. Trimming took off 4 bases at V and 4 bases at J, with 14 bases between the two ends. Germline V gene data show CDR1 as SGDLS and CDR2 as YYNGEE. CDR3 sequence: CASSSTGTSYGYTF. In nucleotides, the CDR3 is TGTGCCAGCAGCTCCACCGGGACAAGCTATGGCTACACCTTC.